The rows below give T cell receptor beta chains drawn from one sample of a study of shared clonotypes between healthy human individuals. Assay used: immunoSEQ multiplex PCR; TCRdb lists only in-frame clones, some missing. The sample has 2 million to 2.5 million clones, under 97% seen once. Sequences were obtained from naive CD4+ T cells sorted from blood. The receptors were gathered from a man aged 18 to 30 in good health. Each CDR3 is given with its conserved first and last residue. D genes are given only for firm matches. Some rows mark clone size as missing; the rest say once, few, many or name a class of expanded clone.

J gene	V gene	D gene	clone size	CDR3 DNA	CDR3 protein
TRBJ2-2	TRBV5-1	-	-	TGCGCCAGCGGGGGTCCGTTTAACACCGGGGAGCTGTTTTTT	CASGGPFNTGELFF
TRBJ2-3	TRBV4-1	TRBD2	-	TGCGCCAGCAGCCTTGAATCGGGACTAGCGGGCTTTTCGTGGGGCACAGATACGCAGTATTTT	CASSLESGLAGFSWGTDTQYF
TRBJ2-3	TRBV7-2	-	once	TGTGCCAGCAGCTTCTGGGGGTCCTCTAGCACAGATACGCAGTATTTT	CASSFWGSSSTDTQYF
TRBJ1-1	TRBV6-5	-	-	TGTGCCAGCAGCGTAGGAGTATGGACTGAAGCTTTCTTT	CASSVGVWTEAFF
TRBJ2-1	TRBV6-1	TRBD2	-	TGTGCCAGCAGTGGACGGACTAGCGGGGGCCTGTCCTACAATGAGCAGTTCTTC	CASSGRTSGGLSYNEQFF
TRBJ2-7	TRBV10-3	TRBD2	once	TGTGCCATCAGTGAGACGACGGGAGGGCTTTCATCCTACGAGCAGTACTTC	CAISETTGGLSSYEQYF
TRBJ2-7	TRBV7-2	TRBD1	-	TGTGCCAGCAGCTGGCCGGGACAGCTCTACGAGCAGTACTTC	CASSWPGQLYEQYF
TRBJ2-7	TRBV19	-	-	TGTGCCAGTAGTATAGTAGAGGCAGGGCTCCACGAGCAGTACTTC	CASSIVEAGLHEQYF
TRBJ1-1	TRBV7-9	-	-	TGTGCCAGCAGCTTACAGGAAGTGAACACTGAAGCTTTCTTT	CASSLQEVNTEAFF
TRBJ2-3	TRBV7-6	-	-	TGTGCCAGCAGCCTCAGAGATAGCGGTAGCACAGATACGCAGTATTTT	CASSLRDSGSTDTQYF